The 27 T cell receptor beta chains given below trace back to one sample, sequenced in a study of regulatory T cells in long-lasting Graves disease. Combining iRepertoire HTBI primers with Arm-PCR of CDR3 regions, the authors built TCR beta libraries. One entry per CDR3 protein results from TCRdb running MiXCR on the multiplex PCR reads. The table lists about half a million distinct CDR3 sequences, about 22% of them singletons. Sample time point: persistent/refractory GD, antithyroid drugs over 5 years with positive TRAb. RNA extracted from PBMCs served as the sequencing template. Sequencing used peripheral blood mononuclear cells (PBMCs), obtained when the disease was refractory, from a patient treated with antithyroid drugs. The source of these receptors is a female donor with Graves disease.

This clonotype was seen at least ten times. This chain links TRBV28 with TRBJ2-2, with no clear D. V was cut by 3 bases and J by 6 bases, with 8 bases left in between. CDR3 size: 13 residues. Germline CDR1 is MDHEN and CDR2 is SYDVKM. CDR3 residues: CASSLAGPGELFF. In DNA, the CDR3 is TGTGCCAGCAGTTTGGCCGGGCCCGGGGAGCTGTTTTTT.

This clonotype was found many times. V usage is TRBV11-2 and J usage is TRBJ2-5; either TRBD1 or TRBD2 may supply D (6 bases each). Germline V gene lookup returns CDR1 SGHAT and CDR2 FQNNGV. The CDR3 loop spans 12 amino acids. Trimming took off 7 bases at V and 9 bases at J, with 15 bases between the two ends. The CDR3: CASTWGASAQYF. The CDR3 region has the DNA TGTGCCAGCACATGGGGGGCTAGCGCCCAGTACTTC.

The sample holds many counts of this clonotype. This chain links TRBV5-6 with TRBJ1-4; weak D call: TRBD1 (5 bases). The germline gives CDR1 SGHDT, CDR2 YYEEEE. V was pared by 5 bases and J by 1 base, with 9 bases between. This CDR3 has 14 amino acids. The CDR3 nucleotides are TGTGCCAGCAGTTACAGGCAAACTAATGAAAAACTGTTTTTT. Residues: CASSYRQTNEKLFF. Filled out from reference TRBV5-6 and TRBJ1-4, the complete variable domain reads DAGVTQSPTHLIKTRGQQVTLRCSPKSGHDTVSWYQQALGQGPQFIFQYYEEEERQRGNFPDRFSGHQFPNYSSELNVNALLLGDSALYLCASSYRQTNEKLFFGSGTQLSVL.

The CDR3 reads CASSLKVGTVRYGYTF. CDR3 coding DNA: TGTGCCAGCAGTTTAAAGGTCGGGACAGTGCGCTATGGCTACACCTTC. This rearrangement joins TRBV12-3 or TRBV12-4 to TRBJ1-2; TRBD1 aligns across 7 bases. V lost 2 bases to trimming and J lost 4 bases; unmatched junction nucleotides: 10. This CDR3 is built from 16 residues.

J is TRBJ1-4 and V is TRBV3-2; TRBD1, as called in the table, went unchecked against the DNA. TRBV3-2 is flagged as a pseudogene. The CDR3 runs to 15 residues. CDR3 bases: TGTGCCAGCCCCCCTCGGGACGGATCTAATGAAAAACTGTTTTTT. This sequence encodes CASPPRDGSNEKLFF.

This clonotype has a handful of counts. This sequence joins TRBV7-9 and TRBJ1-5; 8 nucleotides align to TRBD1. V lost 5 bases to trimming and J lost 3 bases; unmatched junction nucleotides: 12. Germline CDR1 SEHNR, CDR2 FQNEAQ (reference sequence). CDR3 size: 17 residues. The CDR3 nucleotides read TGTGCCAGCAGCCGGACAGGGAGTCTTAGGGACAATCAGCCCCAGCATTTT. Protein sequence: CASSRTGSLRDNQPQHF.

About this clonotype itself: A far larger clone is a single base away, which makes a read error likely. This chain links TRBV11-3 with TRBJ2-5; 8 nucleotides agree with TRBD1. This CDR3 region has 14 residues. The germline CDR1 and CDR2 sequences are SGHNT and YENEEA. J was trimmed by 5 bases and V by 4 bases; bases with no gene match: 6. The DNA of the CDR3 is TGTGCCAGCAGCTCCGGACAGGGTGTGGAGACCCAGTACTTC. Translating gives CASSSGQGVETQYF.

This chain uses TRBV11-2 with TRBJ1-4, with TRBD1 matching over 7 bases. This CDR3 has 14 residues. Germline loops: CDR1 SGHAT, CDR2 FQNNGV. Trimming cost V 6 bases and J 5 bases; bases outside gene matches: 6. The CDR3 nucleotides are TGTGCCAGCAGGCGGACAGGACTCAATGAAAAACTGTTTTTT. Protein sequence: CASRRTGLNEKLFF.

This clonotype appeared a few times. The V and J genes are TRBV5-1 and TRBJ2-5; weak D call: TRBD1 (6 bases). V dropped 3 bases and J dropped 1 base, with 16 bases sitting between them. The CDR3 is 16 residues long. CDR1 is SGHRS and CDR2 is YFSETQ in the germline V gene. The CDR3 spells CASSYRRDNPQETQYF. In DNA, the CDR3 is TGCGCCAGCAGCTACCGACGGGACAACCCCCAAGAGACCCAGTACTTC.

This clonotype was observed at least ten times. V and J are TRBV11-2 and TRBJ1-1, with TRBD1 matching 9 bases. CDR3 length equals 15 residues. Germline V CDR1 and CDR2: SGHAT, FQNNGV. V trimming: 3 bases; J trimming: 3 bases; junction bases outside the gene matches: 5. CDR3 bases: TGTGCCAGCAGCTTGACAGGGGGTTATGACACTGAAGCTTTCTTT. Translated: CASSLTGGYDTEAFF.

This clonotype showed up many times. This chain links TRBV28 with TRBJ1-2, with 8 bases lining up with TRBD1. The CDR3 is 13 amino acids. Trimming removed 8 bases from V and 6 bases from J; junction bases left unmatched: 8. Germline V gives CDR1 MDHEN, CDR2 SYDVKM. CDR3 nucleotide sequence: TGTGCCAGCGGACAGGGTGCCTTTGATGGCTACACCTTC. This codes for CASGQGAFDGYTF.

The gene calls are TRBV9 and TRBJ1-2, with D hard to call. The germline CDR1 and CDR2 sequences are SGDLS and YYNGEE. This CDR3 has 13 residues. Trimming pared 6 bases from V and 0 bases from J, leaving 9 bases between. The CDR3 is CASMGGTNYGYTF. DNA for the CDR3: TGTGCCAGCATGGGAGGGACTAACTATGGCTACACCTTC.

This clonotype was seen a handful of times. The chain couples TRBV6-1 to TRBJ1-1, with D perhaps matching TRBD1 (6 bases). The CDR3 is made up of 12 amino acids. Trimming removed 6 bases at V and 8 bases at J, with 13 bases between. CDR1 is MNHNS, CDR2 SASEGT, per germline. The CDR3 sequence is CASRTTGVEAFF. The DNA for the CDR3 is TGTGCCAGCAGGACGACAGGCGTCGAAGCTTTCTTT.

In this sample, this clonotype turned up many times. The rearrangement joins TRBV6-1 to TRBJ1-6; D gene unclear. The CDR3 loop spans 14 amino acids. V was shortened by 5 bases and J by 5 bases, with 10 bases between the two germline ends. Looked up from germline, CDR1 is MNHNS and CDR2 is SASEGT. This CDR3 reads CASSQDGNNSPLHF. CDR3 DNA sequence: TGTGCCAGCAGTCAGGACGGTAATAATTCACCCCTCCACTTT.

Ten or more counts support this clonotype. CDR3 residues: CASSLGTWGEGAEAFF. In DNA, the CDR3 is TGTGCCAGCAGCTTAGGGACATGGGGCGAAGGTGCTGAAGCTTTCTTT. The chain employs TRBV11-3 and TRBJ1-1; weak D call: TRBD1 (5 bases). Trimming took 1 base from V and 6 from J, leaving 18 bases between them. From germline, CDR1 is SGHNT and CDR2 YENEEA. The CDR3 length is 16 residues.

The chain couples TRBV7-2 to TRBJ1-5; D is unclear. V lost 3 bases and J 3 bases, leaving 12 bases between the germline ends. The germline V gene encodes CDR1 SGHTA and CDR2 FQGNSA. The CDR3 contains 15 residues. In DNA form, the CDR3 reads TGTGCCAGCAGCTTCGACGGTGGGGACAATCAGCCCCAGCATTTT. It encodes CASSFDGGDNQPQHF.

The J gene is TRBJ2-2, the V gene TRBV15, with D maybe TRBD1 (5 bases). Trimming removed 8 bases from V and 0 bases from J, with 13 bases in between. The CDR3 sequence is 15 residues long. In germline, CDR1 is LNHNV, CDR2 YYDKDF (reference sequence). The CDR3, as DNA: TGTGCCACCCAGAACAGGCCTCCGAACACCGGGGAGCTGTTTTTT. This codes for CATQNRPPNTGELFF. Based on the CDR3 plus reference TRBV15 and TRBJ2-2, the full variable domain is DAMVIQNPRYQVTQFGKPVTLSCSQTLNHNVMYWYQQKSSQAPKLLFHYYDKDFNNEADTPDNFQSRRPNTSFCFLDIRSPGLGDTAMYLCATQNRPPNTGELFFGEGSRLTVL.

This clonotype was seen a handful of times. The chain is built from TRBV19 and TRBJ2-5; a possible D gene is TRBD2 (5 bases). V lost 6 bases and J 5 bases, leaving 19 bases between the germline ends. The CDR3 spans 15 residues. Germline lookup yields CDR1 LNHDA and CDR2 SQIVND (reference sequence). The CDR3 bases are TGTGCCAGTAGCTCAAATGCACGGGGTTGGGAGACCCAGTACTTC. Translation: CASSSNARGWETQYF. The full variable domain, in which reference TRBV19 and TRBJ2-5 provide the parts outside the CDR3, is DGGITQSPKYLFRKEGQNVTLSCEQNLNHDAMYWYRQDPGQGLRLIYYSQIVNDFQKGDIAEGYSVSREKKESFPLTVTSAQKNPTAFYLCASSSNARGWETQYFGPGTRLLVL.

V usage is TRBV12-3 or TRBV12-4 and J usage is TRBJ2-3; no clear D. The CDR3 contains 13 residues. Trimming took 7 bases from V and 5 from J, leaving 13 bases between them. CDR3 sequence reads: CASTPLVEDTQYF. CDR3 DNA sequence: TGTGCCAGCACCCCTCTGGTGGAAGATACGCAGTATTTT.

V gene TRBV10-3 combines with J gene TRBJ2-7; no clear D. V dropped 11 bases and J dropped 5 bases, with 13 bases sitting between them. Per the germline V gene, CDR1 is ENHRY and CDR2 is SYGVKD. There are 11 residues in the CDR3. The CDR3 DNA reads as TGTGCCGCAAAGAGGCAGGACGAGCAGTACTTC. Protein product: CAAKRQDEQYF.

This chain joins TRBV11-2 and TRBJ1-2; D is unclear. Germline CDR1 SGHAT, CDR2 FQNNGV. The CDR3 runs to 13 residues. Trimming left V 3 bases short and J 3 bases short, with 8 bases between. For the CDR3, the DNA is TGTGCCAGCAGCTTCGACGCTTACTATGGCTACACCTTC. As protein: CASSFDAYYGYTF. Filled out from reference TRBV11-2 and TRBJ1-2, the complete variable domain reads EAGVAQSPRYKIIEKRQSVAFWCNPISGHATLYWYQQILGQGPKLLIQFQNNGVVDDSQLPKDRFSAERLKGVDSTLKIQPAKLEDSAVYLCASSFDAYYGYTFGSGTRLTVV.

This clonotype was found a few times. The chain recombines TRBV2 with TRBJ1-1; tentatively, D is TRBD1 (5 bases). V lost 5 bases to trimming and J lost 5 bases, with 18 bases between them. The germline gives CDR1 SNHLY, CDR2 FYNNEI. The CDR3 loop spans 15 amino acids. The CDR3 reads CASSYLAGRETEAFF. The CDR3 coding sequence is TGTGCCAGCAGTTACCTGGCAGGGCGGGAAACTGAAGCTTTCTTT.

This clonotype was found a few times. The V and J genes are TRBV7-2 and TRBJ2-5; D perhaps matches TRBD1 (6 bases). The CDR3 covers 15 residues. V lost 4 bases to trimming and J lost 7 bases, with 19 bases between them. The germline CDR1 and CDR2 sequences are SGHTA and FQGNSA. CDR3 DNA sequence: TGTGCCAGCAGCTCCTCCGGGACATCGGCCGGGACCCAGTACTTC. Translation gives CASSSSGTSAGTQYF.

This clonotype was picked up many times. The chain joins TRBV28 to TRBJ2-7; the D is unclear. Between the trimmed V and J ends, which lost 6 bases and 3 bases, there was a span of 18 bases. Germline assignment: CDR1 MDHEN and CDR2 SYDVKM. The CDR3 loop spans 15 amino acids. The CDR3 region is CASRPTAGPFYEQYF. In DNA form, the CDR3 reads TGTGCCAGCAGACCCACAGCCGGTCCATTCTACGAGCAGTACTTC.

The table lists this clonotype with a few counts. The chain uses TRBV10-3 and TRBJ2-4; 11 nucleotides line up with TRBD2. Germline V lookup: CDR1 ENHRY, CDR2 SYGVKD. The V and J ends lost 0 bases and 3 bases, in that order; junction bases with no gene match: 10. The CDR3 has 19 amino acids. CDR3 sequence reads: CAISESIGSGGAGKNIQYF. The CDR3 DNA sequence: TGTGCCATCAGTGAGTCGATCGGTAGCGGGGGGGCCGGCAAAAACATTCAGTACTTC.

This clonotype showed up just a few times. The chain recombines TRBV19 with TRBJ2-5; D is ambiguous. The CDR3 sequence is 12 residues long. Germline V gene lookup returns CDR1 LNHDA and CDR2 SQIVND (reference sequence). V was cut by 5 bases and J by 5 bases, with 9 bases left in between. The CDR3 loop reads CASSANLETQYF. As DNA, the CDR3 is TGTGCCAGTAGTGCGAACCTGGAGACCCAGTACTTC.

The chain has TRBV6-5 and TRBJ2-7; TRBD2 might be the D (6 bases). The ends were cut back, 2 bases at V and 2 bases at J, with 10 bases in the middle. The germline CDR1 and CDR2 sequences are MNHEY and SVGAGI. The CDR3 covers 14 residues. In nucleotides, the CDR3 is TGTGCCAGCAGTTACGGCGGAGGGGCCTACGAGCAGTACTTC. This encodes CASSYGGGAYEQYF.